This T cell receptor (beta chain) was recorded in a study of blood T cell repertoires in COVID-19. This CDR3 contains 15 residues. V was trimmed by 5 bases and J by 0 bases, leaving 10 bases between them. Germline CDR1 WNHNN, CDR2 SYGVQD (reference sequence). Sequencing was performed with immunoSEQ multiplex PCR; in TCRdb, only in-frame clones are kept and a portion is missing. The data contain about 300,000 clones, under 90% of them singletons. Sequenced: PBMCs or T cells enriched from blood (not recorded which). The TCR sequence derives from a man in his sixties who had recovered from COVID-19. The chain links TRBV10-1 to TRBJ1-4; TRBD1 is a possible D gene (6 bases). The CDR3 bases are TGCGCCAGCAGTCAGGGGCTAGCAACTAATGAAAAACTGTTTTTT. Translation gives CASSQGLATNEKLFF.